Listed here are 16 T cell receptor beta chains from one sample, sequenced in a study of post-analysis software for immune sequencing data. Their cognate antigens are unknown. General study results and limits: TRBV5-6, TRBV5-1 and TRBV20-1 belonged to a set of about 5 TRBV segments that were more frequent in patients than controls.

Incorporated into the TCR beta cDNA libraries were unique molecular identifiers, which served to reduce PCR and sequencing biases. Using its own MiXCR run on the PCR reads, TCRdb lists one record per CDR3 protein. In the table there are about 400,000 distinct CDR3 sequences, about a third of which are singletons. Sequencing was performed on blood. The receptors were sampled from a girl under 18 with multiple sclerosis.

The V and J genes are TRBV7-9 and TRBJ2-5, with D possibly being TRBD1 (5 bases). In germline, CDR1 is SEHNR, CDR2 FQNEAQ (reference sequence). Between the trimmed V and J ends, which lost 5 bases and 9 bases, there was a span of 25 bases. The CDR3 loop spans 16 amino acids. CDR3 sequence reads: CASSPSTVTLPLAQYF. The CDR3 nucleotides are TGTGCCAGCAGCCCCTCGACAGTCACCCTGCCTCTGGCCCAGTACTTC.

This clonotype was observed a handful of times. The rearrangement links TRBV29-1 to TRBJ1-1; D might be TRBD1 (5 bases). The CDR3 runs 11 residues. CDR1 is SQVTM and CDR2 is ANQGSEA in the germline V gene. Between the trimmed V and J ends, which lost 7 bases and 8 bases, there was a span of 14 bases. The CDR3 DNA is TGCAGCGGAGGACATAGCAGGGAAGCTTTCTTT. Its protein is CSGGHSREAFF. The variable domain in full, with the rest retrieved from reference TRBV29-1 and TRBJ1-1, is SAVISQKPSRDICQRGTSLTIQCQVDSQVTMMFWYRQQPGQSLTLIATANQGSEATYESGFVIDKFPISRPNLTFSTLTVSNMSPEDSSIYLCSGGHSREAFFGQGTRLTVV.

This chain connects TRBV27 to TRBJ1-1; no clear D gene. The CDR3 consists of 13 residues. The germline V and J ends were trimmed by 5 bases and 6 bases, with 13 bases remaining between them. Per the germline V gene, CDR1 is MNHEY and CDR2 is SMNVEV (reference sequence). The CDR3 here is CASSARGFSEAFF. DNA of the CDR3: TGTGCCAGCAGTGCCCGGGGATTTTCTGAAGCTTTCTTT.

CDR3 sequence: CASSLDLWGRNTGELFF. The CDR3 DNA sequence: TGTGCCAGCAGCTTAGATCTGTGGGGTAGGAACACCGGGGAGCTGTTTTTT. V and J are TRBV7-8 and TRBJ2-2; the D is unclear. Germline assignment: CDR1 SGHVS and CDR2 FQNEAQ. The CDR3 runs 17 residues. The ends were cut back, 1 base at V and 1 base at J, with 13 bases in the middle. The full variable domain, in which reference TRBV7-8 and TRBJ2-2 provide the parts outside the CDR3, is GAGVSQSPRYKVAKRGQDVALRCDPISGHVSLFWYQQALGQGPEFLTYFQNEAQLDKSGLPSDRFFAERPEGSVSTLKIQRTQQEDSAVYLCASSLDLWGRNTGELFFGEGSRLTVL.

This clonotype was picked up a small number of times. This sequence joins TRBV12-3 or TRBV12-4 and TRBJ1-6; tentatively, D is TRBD1 (5 bases). The V and J ends lost 6 bases and 5 bases respectively, with 14 bases between them. The CDR3 is 15 residues long. CDR3 protein: CASRLTAGNNSPLHF. The CDR3 DNA follows: TGTGCCAGCAGACTAACAGCAGGGAATAATTCACCCCTCCACTTT.

This clonotype is labeled medium-sized (0.01 to 0.1%). The chain links TRBV7-9 to TRBJ2-2; TRBD2 is a possible D gene (7 bases). V lost 6 bases to trimming and J lost 6 bases, with 14 bases between them. Germline V gene sequence: CDR1 SEHNR, CDR2 FQNEAQ (reference sequence). This CDR3 region has 14 residues. The CDR3, as DNA: TGTGCCAGCAGGCCCCTGCGGGGGCCCGGGGAGCTGTTTTTT. Protein sequence: CASRPLRGPGELFF. The variable domain in full, completed from reference TRBV7-9 and TRBJ2-2, reads DTGVSQNPRHKITKRGQNVTFRCDPISEHNRLYWYRQTLGQGPEFLTYFQNEAQLEKSRLLSDRFSAERPKGSFSTLEIQRTEQGDSAMYLCASRPLRGPGELFFGEGSRLTVL.

This clonotype occurred a few times. The rearrangement uses TRBV12-3 or TRBV12-4 and TRBJ2-3; TRBD2 matches at 7 bases. V trimming: 2 bases; J trimming: 3 bases; junction bases outside the gene matches: 8. The CDR3 covers 16 residues. The DNA of the CDR3 is TGTGCCAGCAGTTTATTGCTCCAGGGAGGGACAGATACGCAGTATTTT. It yields the protein CASSLLLQGGTDTQYF.

This clonotype came up a few times. This chain uses TRBV4-1 with TRBJ1-5, with D possibly matching TRBD1 (6 bases). Trimming took off 1 base at V and 1 base at J, with 17 bases between the two ends. The CDR3 covers 18 residues. The germline V gene has CDR1 MGHRA and CDR2 YSYEKL. For the CDR3, the DNA is TGCGCCAGCAGCCAAGGCCCACAGGGAACTGAAAGCAATCAGCCCCAGCATTTT. Amino acid sequence: CASSQGPQGTESNQPQHF.

This clonotype occurred a few times. The chain employs TRBV6-5 and TRBJ2-1, with 7 nucleotides matching TRBD2. Germline values: CDR1 MNHEY, CDR2 SVGAGI. The CDR3 is 18 amino acids. With 0 bases clipped from V and 5 bases from J, the junction kept 13 bases outside the gene matches. The CDR3 bases are TGTGCCAGCAGTTACTCAGCGGGGTTTGGGGGAGGGGACAATGAGCAGTTCTTC. Translation gives CASSYSAGFGGGDNEQFF.

This clonotype has a count of ten or more. V and J are TRBV5-1 and TRBJ2-7, with 11 bases matching TRBD1. V gave up 2 bases and J gave up 5 bases; unmatched junction bases: 6. The CDR3 has 15 residues. In germline, CDR1 is SGHRS, CDR2 YFSETQ. CDR3 in amino acids: CASSFFGQGADEQYF. The CDR3 DNA sequence: TGCGCCAGCAGCTTTTTCGGACAGGGGGCCGACGAGCAGTACTTC. The full variable domain, its missing parts supplied by reference TRBV5-1 and TRBJ2-7, is KAGVTQTPRYLIKTRGQQVTLSCSPISGHRSVSWYQQTPGQGLQFLFEYFSETQRNKGNFPGRFSGRQFSNSRSEMNVSTLELGDSALYLCASSFFGQGADEQYFGPGTRLTVT.

At least ten counts were recorded for this clonotype. The chain has TRBV10-3 and TRBJ2-5, with TRBD1 as a possible D gene (6 bases). This CDR3 spans 15 amino acids. Looked up from germline, CDR1 is ENHRY and CDR2 is SYGVKD. Between the trimmed V and J ends, which lost 6 bases and 0 bases, there was a span of 14 bases. CDR3 nucleotides: TGTGCCATCAGCTTGACAGGAGGCAACCAAGAGACCCAGTACTTC. Protein: CAISLTGGNQETQYF.

This clonotype came up once. The rearrangement joins TRBV6-6 to TRBJ1-5; D is uncertain. There are 16 residues in the CDR3. CDR1 is MNHNY and CDR2 is SVGAGI in the germline V gene (reference sequence). V was shortened by 6 bases and J by 2 bases, with 17 bases between the two germline ends. In DNA, the CDR3 is TGTGCCAGCAGCCCCACGGGAGGGTGGGGCAATCAGCCCCAGCATTTT. It is translated as CASSPTGGWGNQPQHF.

The chain joins TRBV6-1 to TRBJ2-7; D gene uncertain. Germline lookup yields CDR1 MNHNS and CDR2 SASEGT. CDR3 length: 13 amino acids. V shed 0 bases and J shed 3 bases, with 6 bases lying between them. The CDR3 is CASSEAQSYEQYF. The CDR3 DNA reads as TGTGCCAGCAGTGAAGCGCAAAGCTACGAGCAGTACTTC.

This clonotype was found a few times. This rearrangement joins TRBV20-1 to TRBJ2-3; a possible D gene is TRBD2 (6 bases). The CDR3 covers 13 residues. V was clipped by 3 bases and J by 4 bases, with 11 bases between them. Germline values: CDR1 DFQATT, CDR2 SNEGSKA (reference sequence). Here the CDR3 reads CSASLIAADTQYF. The CDR3 DNA sequence: TGCAGTGCTAGTCTTATAGCGGCAGATACGCAGTATTTT.

This clonotype was detected a few times. The chain carries TRBV5-1 and TRBJ1-1, with TRBD1 as a possible D gene (6 bases). V was pared by 2 bases and J by 3 bases, with 8 bases between. This CDR3 is built from 13 residues. CDR1 is SGHRS and CDR2 is YFSETQ in the germline V gene. The CDR3 DNA is TGCGCCAGCAGCTTTAAGGGGGACACTGAAGCTTTCTTT. This gives the protein CASSFKGDTEAFF.

The rearrangement uses TRBV29-1 and TRBJ2-7; the D gene is possibly TRBD2 (6 bases). The V gene's germline CDR1 is SQVTM and CDR2 ANQGSEA. CDR3 length equals 13 residues. The V gene lost 7 bases and the J gene lost 3 bases, with 16 bases spanning the gap. The CDR3 is CSGPGREIYEQYF. In nucleotides, the CDR3 is TGCAGCGGGCCCGGGCGGGAAATCTACGAGCAGTACTTC.